A single sample gave rise to the 20 T cell receptor beta chains below, sequenced in a study of tumor-infiltrating lymphocytes in primary liver carcinoma. Total RNA amounting to 500 ng was the source from which TCR beta cDNA was made with a constant-region primer. It was through three nested multiplex PCR rounds of slightly modified ARM-PCR that TCR beta libraries arose. Running about 11 cycles apiece, the first two PCR rounds relied on TRBV1-TRBV30 forward primers together with a C-beta reverse primer. Using its own MiXCR run on the multiplex PCR reads, TCRdb lists one record per CDR3 protein. The table lists 150,000 to 200,000 distinct CDR3 sequences, less than 70% of them singletons. Unsorted whole blood supplied the blood RNA, and germline DNA was isolated too. Sequenced sample: peripheral blood. The receptors were gathered from a woman aged 55-70 years with primary liver carcinoma and hepatitis B virus infection.

In regard to this clonotype: Since a much larger clone is just one base distant, this may be a read error. The chain is built from TRBV29-1 and TRBJ2-7; the D gene is possibly TRBD2 (6 bases). Trimming cost V 0 bases and J 0 bases, with 12 bases left between them. The length of the CDR3 is 15 residues. Germline CDR1 SQVTM, CDR2 ANQGSEA. The CDR3 sequence: CSVEEPGGSSYEQYF. CDR3 in DNA: TGCAGCGTTGAAGAACCAGGAGGGAGCTCCTACGAGCAGTACTTC.

Concerning this clonotype itself: One junction end disagrees with the germline gene, perhaps due to a read error. The rearrangement uses TRBV5-8 and TRBJ2-2; D is tentatively TRBD1 or TRBD2 (5 bases each). CDR1 SGHTS and CDR2 YDEGEE come from the germline V gene. CDR3 length: 14 residues. As DNA, the CDR3 is TGTGCCAGCAGCTTGAATTTGGACACCGGGAAGCTGTTTTTT. This encodes CASSLNLDTGKLFF.

A remark on this clonotype: It may be a read error: a sequence one base away is much more abundant. The rearrangement links TRBV4-1 to TRBJ2-1; D gene unclear. Between the trimmed V and J ends, which lost 4 bases and 14 bases, there was a span of 21 bases. Germline V gene data show CDR1 as MGHRA and CDR2 as YSYEKL. The CDR3 covers 14 residues. CDR3 sequence (DNA): TGCGCCAGCAGCCCAGATCAAGTGACCAAGAGCGAGTTCTTC. As protein: CASSPDQVTKSEFF.

As for this clonotype: The germline gene is not matched at one end of the junction; a read error may be the cause. The rearrangement uses TRBV11-2 and TRBJ2-2, with 9 bases lining up with TRBD1. The CDR3 has 15 residues. The germline V gene has CDR1 SGHAT and CDR2 FQNNGV. CDR3 sequence: CASSSGTGNTGGLFF. The CDR3 bases are TGTGCTAGCAGCTCCGGGACAGGGAACACCGGGGGGCTGTTTTTT.

The CDR3 here is CASSFGLAGTETQYF. In nucleotides, the CDR3 is TGTGCCAGCAGTTTCGGACTAGCGGGAACCGAGACCCAGTACTTC. This chain joins TRBV7-9 and TRBJ2-5, with TRBD2 matching over 12 bases. Germline V gene data show CDR1 as SEHNR and CDR2 as FQNEAQ (reference sequence). The CDR3 is made up of 15 amino acids. The V gene end was trimmed by 6 bases and the J gene end by 5 bases; junction bases not matched to a gene: 7.

Remarks on this clonotype: Possible read error: a much larger clone is one base away. The rearrangement joins TRBV6-6 to TRBJ2-7, with no clear D. From germline, CDR1 is MNHNY and CDR2 SVGAGI (reference sequence). CDR3 size: 14 residues. Trimming cost V 0 bases and J 2 bases, with 8 bases left between them. This chain's CDR3 is CASSYSQWTYEQYF. DNA of the CDR3: TGTGCCAGCAGTTACTCGCAATGGACCTACGAGCAGTACTTC.

The chain has TRBV11-2 and TRBJ2-5; D is perhaps TRBD1 (6 bases). Germline V gene data show CDR1 as SGHAT and CDR2 as FQNNGV. Trimming took off 2 bases at V and 4 bases at J, with 20 bases between the two ends. This CDR3 spans 17 amino acids. The CDR3 DNA reads as TGTGCCAGCAGCTTACGACAGGCAGGGGTTGTAGGAGAGACCCAGTACTTC. It encodes CASSLRQAGVVGETQYF. Looking up the rest from reference TRBV11-2 and TRBJ2-5 gives the full variable domain: EAGVAQSPRYKIIEKRQSVAFWCNPISGHATLYWYQQILGQGPKLLIQFQNNGVVDDSQLPKDRFSAERLKGVDSTLKIQPAKLEDSAVYLCASSLRQAGVVGETQYFGPGTRLLVL.

Comments on this clonotype: Possible read error: a much larger clone is one base away. This chain uses TRBV6-5 with TRBJ2-7; 11 bases are shared with TRBD1. V trimming: 7 bases; J trimming: 5 bases; junction bases outside the gene matches: 7. Germline lookup yields CDR1 MNHEY and CDR2 SVGAGI. CDR3 length equals 14 residues. The CDR3 DNA sequence: TGTGCCAGCATGGGCGGACAGGGGGCCGACGAGCAGTACTTC. Translated, it gives CASMGGQGADEQYF.

On this clonotype itself: A read error is possible here, since a much larger clone lies one base away. This likely comes from a read error, as the CDR3 has no conserved phenylalanine or tryptophan at its end. This chain links TRBV6-5 with TRBJ2-3; no reliable D call. This CDR3 is 15 amino acids long. Germline CDR1 reads MNHEY; CDR2 reads SVGAGI. Trimming cost V 2 bases and J 3 bases, with 12 bases left between them. The CDR3 region is CASSYVGAETDTQYY. CDR3 nucleotides: TGTGCCAGCAGTTACGTGGGCGCGGAGACAGATACGCAGTATTAT.

In regard to this clonotype: Possible read error: a much larger clone is one base away. In DNA form, the CDR3 reads TGTGCCAGCTCCGGACACACGAACACCGGGGAGCTGTTTTTT. Its protein is CASSGHTNTGELFF. The rearrangement joins TRBV13 to TRBJ2-2; possibly TRBD1 for D (5 bases). The CDR3 spans 14 residues. V was clipped by 8 bases and J by 0 bases, with 10 bases between them. Germline V gene sequence: CDR1 PRHDT, CDR2 FYEKMQ (reference sequence).

In regard to this clonotype: A clone one base away is much larger, so this may be a read error. No conserved phenylalanine or tryptophan ends this CDR3, so it is likely a read error. The chain couples TRBV10-3 to TRBJ1-1, with 7 bases aligning to TRBD1. Germline CDR1 is ENHRY and CDR2 is SYGVKD. V gave up 7 bases and J gave up 0 bases; unmatched junction bases: 8. This CDR3 contains 15 residues. CDR3 bases: TGTGCCATCACGAGAGGGACAGCTATGAACACTGAAGCTTTCATT. Its protein product is CAITRGTAMNTEAFI.

Concerning this clonotype: A read error is possible here, since a much larger clone lies one base away. The CDR3 does not end in the conserved phenylalanine or tryptophan, so this is likely a read error. This chain joins TRBV10-3 and TRBJ2-3; 10 bases align to TRBD2. The CDR3 is made up of 14 amino acids. Looked up from germline, CDR1 is ENHRY and CDR2 is SYGVKD. V was pared by 7 bases and J by 2 bases, with 3 bases of the junction left unmatched. As DNA, the CDR3 is TGTGCCATCAAAAGCGGGAGGGTCACAGATACGCAGTATTAT. Its translation: CAIKSGRVTDTQYY.

This clonotype was counted between two and nine times. The chain uses TRBV5-1 and TRBJ1-2; D is uncertain. The CDR3 contains 14 residues. Trimming cost V 4 bases and J 0 bases, with 10 bases left between them. In germline, CDR1 is SGHRS, CDR2 YFSETQ. CDR3 DNA sequence: TGCGCCAGCAGCGTACCGGGAGCTAACTATGGCTACACCTTC. This gives the protein CASSVPGANYGYTF.

Note on this clonotype: Mismatch with germline at one junction end may stem from a read error. The chain couples TRBV11-3 to TRBJ2-7, with 9 bases that match TRBD1. From germline, CDR1 is SGHNT and CDR2 YENEEA. The CDR3 has 18 amino acids. Here the CDR3 DNA reads TGTACCAGCAGCTTAGAGGGTCTCGGGGGACAGGGCCTCTACGAGCAGTACTTC. Amino acids: CTSSLEGLGGQGLYEQYF.

This clonotype has ten or more counts. V usage is TRBV12-3 or TRBV12-4 and J usage is TRBJ2-1; 7 nucleotides line up with TRBD2. V lost 5 bases to trimming and J lost 3 bases; unmatched junction nucleotides: 19. The CDR3 sequence is 19 residues long. CDR3 bases: TGTGCCAGCAGTACAACGGTCGGGGGAGGGAGGAATGTCTACAATGAGCAGTTCTTC. Its protein is CASSTTVGGGRNVYNEQFF.

This clonotype was seen many times. V and J are TRBV5-1 and TRBJ2-1, with 14 nucleotides matching TRBD2. The CDR3 runs 15 residues. Trimming took 4 bases from V and 9 from J; bases not matched to a gene: 6. In germline, CDR1 is SGHRS, CDR2 YFSETQ. CDR3 residues: CASSPGTSGSAEQFF. The CDR3 DNA is TGCGCCAGCAGCCCGGGGACTAGCGGGAGTGCTGAGCAGTTCTTC. Complete variable domain (other parts from reference TRBV5-1 and TRBJ2-1): KAGVTQTPRYLIKTRGQQVTLSCSPISGHRSVSWYQQTPGQGLQFLFEYFSETQRNKGNFPGRFSGRQFSNSRSEMNVSTLELGDSALYLCASSPGTSGSAEQFFGPGTRLTVL.

In the case of this clonotype: Given a much more abundant clone one base away, this may be a read error. V gene TRBV5-5 combines with J gene TRBJ2-5, with 7 bases aligning to TRBD2. The CDR3 spans 14 residues. Germline assignment: CDR1 SGHKS and CDR2 YYEKEE (reference sequence). The DNA of the CDR3 is TGTGTCAGCAGGTGGGAGGGACGGGAAGAGACCCAGTACTTC. This sequence encodes CVSRWEGREETQYF.

This clonotype appeared once. The chain combines TRBV11-1 with TRBJ2-1; D perhaps matches TRBD2 (5 bases). Germline assignment: CDR1 SGHAT and CDR2 FQDESV (reference sequence). The CDR3 is 17 amino acids. The ends were cut back, 3 bases at V and 10 bases at J, with 25 bases in the middle. The CDR3 spells CASSFTSGPSFHSEQFF. The CDR3 DNA follows: TGTGCCAGCAGCTTTACTAGTGGCCCCTCCTTTCATTCGGAGCAGTTCTTC.

This chain uses TRBV5-1 with TRBJ2-1, with 8 bases matching TRBD2. The CDR3 is 17 amino acids. Germline trimming cut 1 base from V and 0 bases from J; bases unmatched to any gene: 6. Per the germline V gene, CDR1 is SGHRS and CDR2 is YFSETQ. The CDR3, as DNA: TGCGCCAGCAGCTTGCGAGTAGCGGGGTTCTCCTACAATGAGCAGTTCTTC. This translates into CASSLRVAGFSYNEQFF.

A remark on this clonotype: Since the CDR3 does not end with the conserved phenylalanine or tryptophan, this likely comes from a read error. The V call is TRBV6-5, the J call TRBJ1-1; D ambiguous. Per the germline V gene, CDR1 is MNHEY and CDR2 is SVGAGI. The length of the CDR3 is 11 residues. The V end was cut by 7 bases, the J end by 8 bases, with 11 bases between. The CDR3: CASTYGPEAFL. For the CDR3, the DNA is TGTGCCAGCACTTATGGACCGGAAGCTTTCTTA.